The TCR beta chain under discussion was sequenced for a study of molecular identifiers for immune sequencing clone quantification. This clonotype appeared many times. What it recognizes is unknown. Both previously described methods and listed TCR primers were employed to make bulk TCR libraries. TCRdb recomputed calls from the PCR reads with MiXCR, one row per CDR3 protein. The sample contains more than 300,000 distinct CDR3 sequences, about 20% of which appear only once. Source material for naive CD8 libraries was about 17,000 to 1,100,000 sorted cells, with 10%, 30% or 50% RNA. Regarding the study as a whole: Beyond 20 RNA copies, clones held over 99% of effector molecules, compared with under 1% in naive cells.

The sequenced sample was naive CD8+ T cells from blood, with Jurkat cell RNA spiked in. Subset: FACS-sorted CD8+CD4-CCR7+CD45RA+ naive T cells. The source is a human donor in good health. Some libraries in this study had Jurkat cell RNA spiked in.

The CDR3 coding sequence is TGTGCCAGCAGTTACCGGCAGGGCACCTACGAGCAGTACTTC. Translating gives CASSYRQGTYEQYF. J is TRBJ2-7 and V is TRBV6-6; D possibly corresponds to TRBD1 (5 bases). Trimming cost V 2 bases and J 2 bases, with 10 bases left between them. The CDR3 covers 14 residues. Germline V gene sequence: CDR1 MNHNY, CDR2 SVGAGI (reference sequence).